This is a list of T cell receptor beta chains from one sample in a study of blood T cell repertoires in COVID-19. The data were produced by immunoSEQ multiplex PCR, yet TCRdb's version contains in-frame clones alone and is incomplete. The profile shows roughly 70,000 clones, about four fifths of them singletons. Sample: peripheral blood. The receptor set was obtained from a human donor in a cohort sampled during active COVID-19. Both conserved end residues are part of each CDR3. D genes are given only for firm matches. Clone size is given for some rows only: seen once, a few or many times, or a class if the clone is expanded.

14	TRBV18	.	.	TRBJ2-7	TGTGCCAGCTCACCACCGCGGGACGCCTACGAGCAGTACTTC	CASSPPRDAYEQYF
14	TRBV6-6	.	.	TRBJ2-7	TGTGCCAGCAGTTACTCAGGGGCTTACGACGAGCAGTACTTC	CASSYSGAYDEQYF
15	TRBV3-1/TRBV3-2	TRBD1	.	TRBJ2-7	TGTGCCAGCAGCCTCCGACAGGGGTCCTCCTACGAGCAGTACTTC	CASSLRQGSSYEQYF
15	TRBV5-1	TRBD1	few	TRBJ2-3	TGCGCCAGCAGCCTCGACAGGGGAAGCACAGATACGCAGTATTTT	CASSLDRGSTDTQYF
16	TRBV5-6	.	.	TRBJ1-1	TGTGCCAGCAGCTTGCGCGTCATCGGAGCGAACACTGAAGCTTTCTTT	CASSLRVIGANTEAFF
14	TRBV7-2	.	.	TRBJ1-1	TGTGCCAGCAGCAACACCGGGACAAGCGTTGAAGCTTTCTTT	CASSNTGTSVEAFF
15	TRBV10-2	TRBD2	.	TRBJ2-7	TGCGCCAGCAAATTCGCGGGAGGGCCCTCCTACGAGCAGTACTTC	CASKFAGGPSYEQYF
16	TRBV5-8	.	once	TRBJ2-5	TGTGCCAGCAGCTTAAGGGGATACTTGGTGCAAGAGACCCAGTACTTC	CASSLRGYLVQETQYF
16	TRBV10-2	.	.	TRBJ2-6	TGCGCCAGCAGTGGACAGGCCTCAAGGGGGGCCAACGTCCTGACTTTC	CASSGQASRGANVLTF
16	TRBV19	TRBD1	.	TRBJ1-2	TGTGCCAGTAGTACCCCCCAGGGGGCGATAAGCTATGGCTACACCTTC	CASSTPQGAISYGYTF
17	TRBV5-4	TRBD2	.	TRBJ2-7	TGTGCCAGCAGCTCTGGACTAGCGGGCCGAACCTCCTACGAGCAGTACTTC	CASSSGLAGRTSYEQYF
15	TRBV6-5	.	once	TRBJ2-3	TGTGCCAGCAGTCGCAGGAGCGGGACAAGAGATACGCAGTATTTT	CASSRRSGTRDTQYF
17	TRBV7-9	TRBD2	once	TRBJ2-5	TGTGCCAGCAGCTTTGTGAGTCTAGCGGGAGATGAGGAGACCCAGTACTTC	CASSFVSLAGDEETQYF
14	TRBV27	.	.	TRBJ2-5	TGTGCCAGCAGTCCTAGGCGCGGGCAAGAGACCCAGTACTTC	CASSPRRGQETQYF
11	TRBV7-2	.	.	TRBJ2-7	TGTGCCAGCAGCTTTATCTCCGAGCAGTACTTC	CASSFISEQYF
15	TRBV6-5	.	once	TRBJ2-7	TGTGCCAGCAGTTACAACGGGGGTAGCTCCTACGAGCAGTACTTC	CASSYNGGSSYEQYF
13	TRBV7-8	.	once	TRBJ2-7	TGTGCCTCCAGTTCTCGGGGGGCCGACGAGCAGTACTTC	CASSSRGADEQYF
14	TRBV7-8	.	.	TRBJ1-2	TGTGCCAGCAGCTTAGTGGGTGGGGCCTATGGCTACACCTTC	CASSLVGGAYGYTF
15	TRBV19	TRBD1	once	TRBJ1-5	TGTGCCAGTACCCTTTTCGACAGGGACAATCAGCCCCAGCATTTT	CASTLFDRDNQPQHF